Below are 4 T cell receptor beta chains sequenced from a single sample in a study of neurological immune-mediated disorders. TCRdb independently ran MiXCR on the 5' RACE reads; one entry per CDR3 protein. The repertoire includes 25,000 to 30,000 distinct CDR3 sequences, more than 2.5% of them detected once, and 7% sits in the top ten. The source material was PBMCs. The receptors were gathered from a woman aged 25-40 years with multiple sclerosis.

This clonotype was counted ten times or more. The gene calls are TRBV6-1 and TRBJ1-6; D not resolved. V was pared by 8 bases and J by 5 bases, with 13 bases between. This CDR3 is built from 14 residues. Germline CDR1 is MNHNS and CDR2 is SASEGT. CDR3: CASRERVNNSPLHF. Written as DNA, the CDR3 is TGTGCCAGCCGGGAGAGAGTAAATAATTCACCCCTCCACTTT.

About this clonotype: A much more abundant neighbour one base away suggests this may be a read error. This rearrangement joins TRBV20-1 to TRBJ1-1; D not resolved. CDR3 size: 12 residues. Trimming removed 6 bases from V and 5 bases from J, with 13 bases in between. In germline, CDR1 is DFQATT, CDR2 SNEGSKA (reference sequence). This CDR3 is CSAPERVTEAFF. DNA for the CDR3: TGCAGTGCCCCGGAAAGGGTTACTGAAGCTTTCTTT.

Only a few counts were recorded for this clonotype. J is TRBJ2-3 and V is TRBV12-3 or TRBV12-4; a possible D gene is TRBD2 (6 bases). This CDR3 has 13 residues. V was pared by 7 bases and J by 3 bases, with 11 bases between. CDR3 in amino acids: CASKAGSTDTQYF. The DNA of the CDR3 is TGTGCCAGCAAGGCGGGGTCGACAGATACGCAGTATTTT.

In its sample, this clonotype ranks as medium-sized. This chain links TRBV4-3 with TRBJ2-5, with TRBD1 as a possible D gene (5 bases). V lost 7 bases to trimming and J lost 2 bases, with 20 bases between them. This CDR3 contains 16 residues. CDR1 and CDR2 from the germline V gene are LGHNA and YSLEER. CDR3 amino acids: CASTPRGKGRQETQYF. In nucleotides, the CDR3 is TGCGCCAGCACCCCCCGTGGAAAGGGGCGGCAAGAGACCCAGTACTTC.